The clone carrying this T cell receptor beta chain was detected only a few times. Trimming took off 6 bases at V and 0 bases at J, with 12 bases between the two ends. The CDR3 totals 14 residues. Looked up from germline, CDR1 is SGHVS and CDR2 is FNYEAQ. The sample is drawn from a study of beta chain features in type 1 diabetes. The isolated RNA, all of it, was reverse transcribed, so expressed TCRB transcripts were what got sequenced. Sequencing used immunoSEQ multiplex PCR; TCRdb keeps in-frame clones, though not all of them. The sample records more than 300,000 clones, over 13% being singletons. A heparinised blood draw that averaged roughly 110 mL was obtained once from each donor.

Sample: naive CD4+ T cells from blood. J is TRBJ2-7 and V is TRBV7-6; D is perhaps TRBD2 (6 bases). This sequence originates from a woman under 30 in good health. CDR3 sequence: CASSAGPSSYEQYF. The CDR3 DNA sequence: TGTGCCAGCAGTGCGGGACCTAGCTCCTACGAGCAGTACTTC.